This TCR beta chain was sequenced for a study of post-analysis software for immune sequencing data. Overall study context: Both relapsing-remitting and secondary progressive multiple sclerosis featured among the disease courses, as did progressive-relapsing multiple sclerosis. Study-wide results and caveats: Controls showed significantly higher normalized Chao1 diversity than did multiple sclerosis patients. Included in a set of roughly 5 TRBV segments more frequent in patients than controls were TRBV5-6, TRBV5-1 and TRBV20-1. With F measure, samples from one preparation batch clustered together strongly.

Trimming shortened V by 4 bases and J by 10 bases, and 15 bases separated the two germline ends. This CDR3 has 13 amino acids. Germline V lookup: CDR1 KGHDR, CDR2 SFDVKD. This clonotype was observed a handful of times. Its antigen is not identified. Unique molecular identifiers were built into the TCR beta cDNA libraries. With roughly 0.9 to 11 million T cells as the source, roughly 0.5 million cDNA molecules resulted. Via MiXCR, TCRdb re-called the PCR reads, giving one row per CDR3 protein. The sample has roughly 670,000 distinct CDR3 sequences, roughly three fifths seen once. This clonotype was obtained from a girl aged 2 to 9 with multiple sclerosis. Sample: blood. The genes are TRBV24-1 and TRBJ1-2, with D perhaps matching TRBD1 (5 bases). The CDR3 nucleotides read TGTGCCACCAGTGAGACCGGGACCGCATACTACACCTTC. Translation: CATSETGTAYYTF.